The 22 T cell receptor beta chains below all came from one sample that was sequenced in a study of shared clonotypes between healthy human individuals. Sequencing was performed with immunoSEQ multiplex PCR; in TCRdb, only in-frame clones are kept and a portion is missing. Among about 2.4 million clones listed, 80% to 95% were seen once. Input material: naive CD4+ T cells from PBMCs. Subset denoted: CD45RA+ positively selected. The receptors derive from a man aged 18 to 29 in good health. Some clones in this sample may be carry-over from other donors' samples.

This clone was seen more than once but under ten times. The chain combines TRBV2 with TRBJ2-5; 9 bases agree with TRBD1. Germline loops: CDR1 SNHLY, CDR2 FYNNEI. Trimming took 5 bases from V and 0 from J; bases not matched to a gene: 4. The CDR3 contains 15 residues. The CDR3 nucleotides are TGTGCCAGCAGTAACCGGGACAGGGACCAAGAGACCCAGTACTTC. Translated: CASSNRDRDQETQYF.

The genes are TRBV5-4 and TRBJ2-3, with D possibly matching TRBD1 (6 bases). This CDR3 has 15 residues. In germline, CDR1 is SGHNT, CDR2 YYREEE (reference sequence). With 3 bases removed from V and 0 bases from J, the gap between germline ends came to 11 bases. CDR3 sequence: CASSYTRGSTDTQYF. In DNA form, the CDR3 reads TGTGCCAGCAGCTACACGAGGGGGAGCACAGATACGCAGTATTTT.

V is TRBV9 and J is TRBJ1-2; weak D call: TRBD1 (5 bases). Germline CDR1 reads SGDLS; CDR2 reads YYNGEE. Between the trimmed V and J ends, which lost 0 bases and 2 bases, there was a span of 14 bases. CDR3 length: 16 amino acids. CDR3 protein: CASSVGGAGTNYGYTF. In DNA, the CDR3 is TGTGCCAGCAGCGTAGGAGGGGCAGGGACCAACTATGGCTACACCTTC.

V gene TRBV15 combines with J gene TRBJ1-1; D not resolved. Germline V gives CDR1 LNHNV, CDR2 YYDKDF (reference sequence). V lost 0 bases and J lost 3, with 11 bases in between. CDR3 length: 15 amino acids. The CDR3: CATSRDRAPYTEAFF. The CDR3 DNA reads TGTGCCACCAGCAGAGATCGAGCACCCTACACTGAAGCTTTCTTT.

This rearrangement joins TRBV15 to TRBJ2-2, with 7 nucleotides matching TRBD1. The junction had 10 bases not matched to a gene; V was cut back by 5 bases and J by 13 bases. The CDR3 has 13 amino acids. Germline V gene lookup returns CDR1 LNHNV and CDR2 YYDKDF (reference sequence). CDR3 nucleotides: TGTGCCACCAGCGGGGACAGTCGGGCGGGGCTGTTTTTT. It yields the protein CATSGDSRAGLFF.

The V gene is TRBV4-2, the J gene TRBJ2-3; 7 bases agree with TRBD2. J lost 1 base, V lost 4 bases, and 23 bases had no gene match. The CDR3 sequence is 21 residues long. Germline-derived CDR1 and CDR2 are LGHNA and YNFKEQ. Written as DNA, the CDR3 is TGTGCCAGCAGCCCCCCGTTTGTGTTCTCGGGGGGATCAGCGGGCACAGATACGCAGTATTTT. It encodes CASSPPFVFSGGSAGTDTQYF.

A note on this clone: This same CDR3 is encoded by further DNA sequences in the sample. This chain uses TRBV28 with TRBJ2-7, with D unresolved. The CDR3 consists of 11 residues. The V end was cut by 2 bases, the J end by 5 bases, with 4 bases between. CDR1 is MDHEN, CDR2 SYDVKM, per germline. This CDR3 is CASSLSHEQYF. The CDR3 DNA reads TGTGCCAGCAGTTTAAGCCACGAGCAGTACTTC.

This chain joins TRBV5-1 and TRBJ1-1; a weak D match, TRBD1 (6 bases). Germline V CDR1 and CDR2: SGHRS, YFSETQ. The CDR3 loop spans 14 amino acids. Trimming shortened V by 5 bases and J by 4 bases, and 15 bases separated the two germline ends. As DNA, the CDR3 is TGCGCCAGCAGTCTGGGGGGGGCGCCCACTGAAGCTTTCTTT. This sequence encodes CASSLGGAPTEAFF.

In this sample, this clone turned up once. This chain links TRBV10-3 with TRBJ1-2; D is ambiguous. The V end was cut by 3 bases, the J end by 0 bases, with 8 bases between. The length of the CDR3 is 14 residues. The germline V gene has CDR1 ENHRY and CDR2 SYGVKD. This CDR3 is CAISDAAANYGYTF. The CDR3 DNA reads as TGTGCCATCAGTGACGCGGCAGCTAACTATGGCTACACCTTC.

The rearrangement uses TRBV7-2 and TRBJ2-7; D might be TRBD1 (5 bases). The CDR3 loop spans 11 amino acids. With 3 bases removed from V and 6 bases from J, the gap between germline ends came to 6 bases. The germline gives CDR1 SGHTA, CDR2 FQGNSA. The DNA for the CDR3 is TGTGCCAGCAGCTTCACAGGCGAGCAGTACTTC. Translated: CASSFTGEQYF.

Remarks on this clone: Other DNA variants within this sample encode the same CDR3. V and J are TRBV7-2 and TRBJ1-5; D remains unclear. V was clipped by 5 bases and J by 0 bases, with 8 bases between them. Germline loops: CDR1 SGHTA, CDR2 FQGNSA. The CDR3 is 14 residues long. Here the CDR3 reads CASSPRGSNQPQHF. In DNA form, the CDR3 reads TGTGCCAGCAGCCCTCGAGGTAGCAATCAGCCCCAGCATTTT.

The rearrangement uses TRBV10-3 and TRBJ2-7, with TRBD2 matching 11 bases. CDR3 length equals 16 residues. CDR1 is ENHRY, CDR2 SYGVKD, per germline. Trimming removed 0 bases from V and 7 bases from J; junction bases left unmatched: 8. The CDR3 region is CAISESVAGGPGEQYF. The CDR3 DNA reads TGTGCCATCAGTGAGTCGGTAGCGGGAGGGCCGGGGGAGCAGTACTTC.

To note about this clone: Additional DNA sequences in this sample encode the identical CDR3. The V and J genes are TRBV27 and TRBJ1-3, with a weak D call TRBD1 (5 bases). The CDR3 totals 15 residues. V lost 2 bases and J 2 bases, leaving 10 bases between the germline ends. Germline V CDR1 and CDR2: MNHEY, SMNVEV (reference sequence). The DNA for the CDR3 is TGTGCCAGCAGTTTAAGTTGGGGGGCTGGAAACACCATATATTTT. Translating gives CASSLSWGAGNTIYF.

V and J are TRBV5-1 and TRBJ2-3, with D perhaps matching TRBD2 (6 bases). CDR1 is SGHRS and CDR2 is YFSETQ in the germline V gene. Trimming took off 4 bases at V and 5 bases at J, with 17 bases between the two ends. The CDR3 extends over 15 amino acids. CDR3 amino acids: CASSPAGSGGDTQYF. The CDR3 DNA reads as TGCGCCAGCAGCCCCGCGGGAAGTGGTGGAGATACGCAGTATTTT.

About this clone itself: The sample contains more than one DNA sequence encoding this CDR3. This rearrangement joins TRBV28 to TRBJ1-2, with TRBD1 as a possible D gene (5 bases). The V and J ends lost 4 bases and 8 bases respectively, with 14 bases between them. Germline CDR1 MDHEN, CDR2 SYDVKM. CDR3 length: 13 amino acids. CDR3: CASSSPRGRGYTF. In DNA form, the CDR3 reads TGTGCCAGCAGTTCCCCGCGGGGACGGGGCTACACCTTC.

The genes are TRBV7-9 and TRBJ2-7, with D perhaps being TRBD1 or TRBD2 (7 bases each). Trimming left V 5 bases short and J 2 bases short, with 22 bases between. There are 17 residues in the CDR3. Germline V gene lookup returns CDR1 SEHNR and CDR2 FQNEAQ (reference sequence). The CDR3 DNA is TGTGCCAGCAGCCCGCGCGAAGGGCAGGGGGGGCCCTACGAGCAGTACTTC. This sequence encodes CASSPREGQGGPYEQYF.

The chain couples TRBV9 to TRBJ2-7; TRBD1 aligns across 8 bases. CDR1 is SGDLS, CDR2 YYNGEE, per germline. The V gene end was trimmed by 4 bases and the J gene end by 6 bases; junction bases not matched to a gene: 9. The CDR3 extends over 14 amino acids. CDR3 sequence: CASSPRQGRVEQYF. CDR3 in DNA: TGTGCCAGCAGCCCCCGACAGGGGCGGGTCGAGCAGTACTTC. Complete variable domain (other parts from reference TRBV9 and TRBJ2-7): DSGVTQTPKHLITATGQRVTLRCSPRSGDLSVYWYQQSLDQGLQFLIQYYNGEERAKGNILERFSAQQFPDLHSELNLSSLELGDSALYFCASSPRQGRVEQYFGPGTRLTVT.

V and J are TRBV9 and TRBJ1-2; no clear D gene. CDR3 length equals 16 residues. The V end was cut by 0 bases, the J end by 2 bases, with 14 bases between. The germline CDR1 and CDR2 sequences are SGDLS and YYNGEE. The CDR3: CASSVVPSGGNYGYTF. For the CDR3, the DNA is TGTGCCAGCAGCGTAGTCCCTTCGGGCGGGAACTATGGCTACACCTTC.

V usage is TRBV19 and J usage is TRBJ1-2, with D perhaps matching TRBD1 (5 bases). CDR3 length equals 15 residues. The V gene's germline CDR1 is LNHDA and CDR2 SQIVND (reference sequence). Trimming removed 6 bases at V and 4 bases at J, with 18 bases between. This chain's CDR3 is CASSLSHGGSYGYTF. The CDR3 nucleotides are TGTGCCAGTAGCCTGTCACATGGGGGTAGCTATGGCTACACCTTC.

The chain uses TRBV28 and TRBJ1-5, with D maybe TRBD1 (5 bases). Germline CDR1 is MDHEN and CDR2 is SYDVKM. This CDR3 is 17 amino acids long. V was clipped by 3 bases and J by 2 bases, with 17 bases between them. The CDR3 DNA sequence: TGTGCCAGCAGTTTTCCGTTGACGGGGCCCCGCAATCAGCCCCAGCATTTT. This gives the protein CASSFPLTGPRNQPQHF.

The chain has TRBV30 and TRBJ2-3; 10 bases align to TRBD2. The CDR3 consists of 16 residues. V lost 8 bases and J lost 5; bases outside the gene matches: 16. CDR1 is GTSNPN, CDR2 SVGIG, per germline (reference sequence). CDR3 sequence (DNA): TGTGCCGGAGGTGAAGGACTAGCGGTGACGGTAGATACGCAGTATTTT. This codes for CAGGEGLAVTVDTQYF. Supplemented by reference TRBV30 and TRBJ2-3, the full variable domain reads SQTIHQWPATLVQPVGSPLSLECTVEGTSNPNLYWYRQAAGRGLQLLFYSVGIGQISSEVPQNLSASRPQDRQFILSSKKLLLSDSGFYLCAGGEGLAVTVDTQYFGPGTRLTVL.

V usage is TRBV10-3 and J usage is TRBJ1-1, with D possibly matching TRBD1 (5 bases). Germline loops: CDR1 ENHRY, CDR2 SYGVKD. The CDR3 runs to 15 residues. Trimming stripped 2 bases from V and 2 bases from J, with 12 bases between. CDR3 sequence (DNA): TGTGCCATCAGTGAGGAAGCCGGGACCAACACTGAAGCTTTCTTT. Translation gives CAISEEAGTNTEAFF.